One sample yielded the 29 T cell receptor beta chains listed below, sequenced in a study of control samples from healthy donors and cancer patients. Generated by immunoSEQ multiplex PCR, the TCRdb table keeps only in-frame clones and is missing some. The sample lists tens of thousands of clones; 90% to 95% were seen once. Source material: blood. Source of these receptors: a young man in good health.

The J gene is TRBJ2-3, the V gene TRBV29-1; 10 bases agree with TRBD1. After removal of 7 bases from V and 0 bases from J, the junction contained 10 bases not matched to a gene. Germline V lookup: CDR1 SQVTM, CDR2 ANQGSEA. The CDR3 consists of 16 residues. CDR3 residues: CSALGTGETSTDTQYF. CDR3 DNA sequence: TGCAGCGCCCTTGGGACAGGGGAGACTAGCACAGATACGCAGTATTTT.

The chain combines TRBV2 with TRBJ1-1; possible D gene TRBD1, 5 bases. This CDR3 has 12 residues. Germline assignment: CDR1 SNHLY and CDR2 FYNNEI. Trimming removed 6 bases from V and 5 bases from J, with 10 bases in between. CDR3 residues: CASRQAGTEAFF. The CDR3 bases are TGTGCCAGCAGACAGGCGGGGACTGAAGCTTTCTTT.

This clone occurred once. This chain joins TRBV12-3 or TRBV12-4 and TRBJ2-1; TRBD1 aligns across 9 bases. V trimming: 8 bases; J trimming: 4 bases; junction bases outside the gene matches: 3. CDR3 size: 13 residues. The CDR3 region is CASGGQGYNEQFF. CDR3 nucleotide sequence: TGTGCCAGCGGGGGACAGGGATACAATGAGCAGTTCTTC.

The chain joins TRBV10-1 to TRBJ1-1; 9 nucleotides align to TRBD1. This CDR3 is 13 amino acids long. Germline V CDR1 and CDR2: WNHNN, SYGVQD (reference sequence). V lost 9 bases to trimming and J lost 5 bases; unmatched junction nucleotides: 7. The CDR3 loop reads CASAGTGSTEAFF. Written as DNA, the CDR3 is TGCGCCAGTGCCGGGACAGGGAGTACTGAAGCTTTCTTT.

In its sample, this clone was seen once. This sequence joins TRBV3-1 (or the pseudogene TRBV3-2) and TRBJ2-7; D is possibly TRBD1 or TRBD2 (5 bases each). Germline assignment: CDR1 LGHDT and CDR2 YNNKEL (reference sequence). Trimming took 0 bases from V and 2 from J, leaving 5 bases between them. The CDR3 sequence is 13 residues long. The CDR3 coding sequence is TGTGCCAGCAGCCAAGAGGGGGCCTACGAGCAGTACTTC. Its translation is CASSQEGAYEQYF.

This clone is a singleton in its sample. The chain links TRBV14 to TRBJ2-7; 10 nucleotides agree with TRBD1. Germline lookup yields CDR1 SGHDN and CDR2 FVKESK. V lost 5 bases, J lost 0 bases, and 10 bases stayed unmatched. The CDR3 runs to 17 residues. CDR3 sequence: CASSARDRGRSSYEQYF. The CDR3 DNA reads as TGTGCCAGCAGCGCCCGGGACAGGGGACGGTCCTCCTACGAGCAGTACTTC.

The table lists this clone with a count of one. This chain joins TRBV2 and TRBJ2-4; 9 positions match TRBD1. The V segment lost 4 bases and the J segment 12 bases; nucleotides outside the gene matches: 4. The CDR3 is made up of 12 amino acids. Germline V gives CDR1 SNHLY, CDR2 FYNNEI. The CDR3 sequence: CASSVGQGNQYF. The CDR3 coding sequence is TGTGCCAGCAGTGTGGGACAGGGTAATCAGTACTTC. The complete variable domain, with remaining parts taken from reference TRBV2 and TRBJ2-4, reads EPEVTQTPSHQVTQMGQEVILRCVPISNHLYFYWYRQILGQKVEFLVSFYNNEISEKSEIFDDQFSVERPDGSNFTLKIRSTKLEDSAMYFCASSVGQGNQYFGAGTRLSVL.

The rearrangement links TRBV19 to TRBJ2-3; TRBD1 matches 9 bases. CDR1 is LNHDA and CDR2 is SQIVND in the germline V gene (reference sequence). The CDR3 loop spans 16 amino acids. J gave up 4 bases and V 7 bases, and 12 bases lay outside the gene matches. This chain's CDR3 is CASTRDGGTGPDTQYF. CDR3 sequence (DNA): TGTGCCAGTACTCGAGATGGGGGGACAGGGCCAGATACGCAGTATTTT.

This chain links TRBV19 with TRBJ2-2; 9 nucleotides match TRBD1. The length of the CDR3 is 17 residues. V dropped 3 bases and J dropped 4; count of bases not matched to a gene: 9. Germline V CDR1 and CDR2: LNHDA, SQIVND (reference sequence). The CDR3 DNA reads as TGTGCCAGTAGTATGGGCCCCGGGACAGGGCGCACCGGGGAGCTGTTTTTT. This translates into CASSMGPGTGRTGELFF.

J is TRBJ1-6 and V is TRBV30, with 7 bases identical to TRBD1. The trim removed 8 bases at V and 8 bases at J, leaving 9 bases unmatched. This CDR3 comprises 13 residues. CDR1 and CDR2 (germline): GTSNPN, SVGIG (reference sequence). The CDR3 bases are TGTGCCATATACAGGGGTGGTGATTCACCCCTCCACTTT. Translated, it gives CAIYRGGDSPLHF.

In this sample, this clone turned up once. This chain joins TRBV27 and TRBJ2-1; no reliable D call. Trimming stripped 2 bases from V and 7 bases from J, with 9 bases between. Looked up from germline, CDR1 is MNHEY and CDR2 is SMNVEV (reference sequence). This CDR3 has 13 residues. The CDR3 DNA reads TGTGCCAGCAGTTTAGGGCTAAGGAATGAGCAGTTCTTC. Translating gives CASSLGLRNEQFF.

The chain recombines TRBV10-2 with TRBJ2-7, with D possibly matching TRBD1 (6 bases). CDR3 length: 14 amino acids. V lost 6 bases to trimming and J lost 2 bases, with 14 bases between them. Germline CDR1 reads WSHSY; CDR2 reads SAAADI. For the CDR3, the DNA is TGCGCCAGCAGCCCAGGGGACGGCCCCTACGAGCAGTACTTC. The encoded protein is CASSPGDGPYEQYF.

J is TRBJ1-2 and V is TRBV5-4; D is unclear. The CDR3 totals 14 residues. V lost 0 bases to trimming and J lost 6 bases, with 12 bases between them. Germline lookup yields CDR1 SGHNT and CDR2 YYREEE (reference sequence). As DNA, the CDR3 is TGTGCCAGCAGCTTGGTAACAGAGTTTAATGGCTACACCTTC. As protein: CASSLVTEFNGYTF. The variable domain in full, completed from reference TRBV5-4 and TRBJ1-2, reads ETGVTQSPTHLIKTRGQQVTLRCSSQSGHNTVSWYQQALGQGPQFIFQYYREEENGRGNFPPRFSGLQFPNYSSELNVNALELDDSALYLCASSLVTEFNGYTFGSGTRLTVV.

V is TRBV6-5 and J is TRBJ2-5; D is unclear. The CDR3 has 13 residues. V lost 7 bases and J 4 bases, leaving 13 bases between the germline ends. Germline V gene lookup returns CDR1 MNHEY and CDR2 SVGAGI. The CDR3 DNA sequence: TGTGCCAGCAATATCGGCAGGCCAGAGACCCAGTACTTC. This codes for CASNIGRPETQYF.

V gene TRBV19 combines with J gene TRBJ2-1, with 10 bases matching TRBD1. The CDR3 is 17 residues long. The germline V gene encodes CDR1 LNHDA and CDR2 SQIVND (reference sequence). Germline trimming cut 6 bases from V and 4 bases from J; bases unmatched to any gene: 12. CDR3 residues: CASSLSRTGGIYNEQFF. For the CDR3, the DNA is TGTGCCAGTAGCCTATCAAGGACAGGGGGAATATACAATGAGCAGTTCTTC.

V and J are TRBV5-1 and TRBJ2-7, with a tentative D call TRBD1 (6 bases). Germline assignment: CDR1 SGHRS and CDR2 YFSETQ. V was clipped by 0 bases and J by 4 bases, with 11 bases between them. The CDR3 consists of 14 residues. The CDR3 nucleotides are TGCGCCAGCAGCTTGGGACAGGAGTTATACGAGCAGTACTTC. It codes for CASSLGQELYEQYF.

This chain links TRBV6-5 with TRBJ1-5; D uncertain. The germline V and J ends were trimmed by 2 bases and 3 bases, with 5 bases remaining between them. In germline, CDR1 is MNHEY, CDR2 SVGAGI. CDR3 length: 13 amino acids. The CDR3 sequence is CASSYAYNQPQHF. The CDR3, as DNA: TGTGCCAGCAGTTACGCCTACAATCAGCCCCAGCATTTT.

The chain links TRBV5-1 to TRBJ2-2; D might be TRBD1 (6 bases). The CDR3 runs to 17 residues. The V end was cut by 2 bases, the J end by 6 bases, with 20 bases between. Germline assignment: CDR1 SGHRS and CDR2 YFSETQ. The CDR3 bases are TGCGCCAGCAGCTTCGGAGGTCCAGGGGCGTCGGCCGGGGAGCTGTTTTTT. As protein: CASSFGGPGASAGELFF.

This rearrangement joins TRBV2 to TRBJ2-5; perhaps D is TRBD1 or TRBD2 (5 bases each). The CDR3 extends over 14 amino acids. Germline loops: CDR1 SNHLY, CDR2 FYNNEI. The V and J ends lost 6 bases and 1 base respectively, with 12 bases between them. In nucleotides, the CDR3 is TGTGCCAGCAGACTTGGGGGTGGCCAAGAGACCCAGTACTTC. The encoded protein is CASRLGGGQETQYF.

The rearrangement uses TRBV30 and TRBJ1-6; D call uncertain. The CDR3 sequence is 11 residues long. In germline, CDR1 is GTSNPN, CDR2 SVGIG (reference sequence). Trimming pared 4 bases from V and 7 bases from J, leaving 5 bases between. CDR3 region: CAWNQNSPLHF. The DNA of the CDR3 is TGTGCCTGGAACCAGAATTCACCCCTCCACTTT.

This clone showed up just a few times. This chain connects TRBV4-3 to TRBJ2-7; possibly TRBD1 or TRBD2 for D (5 bases each). The germline V gene encodes CDR1 LGHNA and CDR2 YSLEER. Trimming took 4 bases from V and 5 from J, leaving 21 bases between them. The CDR3 spans 16 residues. The CDR3 protein is CASSRGIGTPRDEQYF. CDR3 in DNA: TGCGCCAGCAGCCGGGGGATCGGGACGCCCCGGGACGAGCAGTACTTC.

The V gene is TRBV9, the J gene TRBJ2-2, with unresolved D. CDR1 SGDLS and CDR2 YYNGEE come from the germline V gene. V was clipped by 4 bases and J by 1 base, with 2 bases between them. The CDR3 runs 12 residues. The CDR3 coding sequence is TGTGCCAGCAGCCAGAACACCGGGGAGCTGTTTTTT. Translated: CASSQNTGELFF.

The chain couples TRBV4-1 to TRBJ2-1; D possibly corresponds to TRBD2 (6 bases). The CDR3 covers 16 residues. Germline lookup yields CDR1 MGHRA and CDR2 YSYEKL. The V end was cut by 0 bases, the J end by 9 bases, with 18 bases between. The CDR3 DNA reads as TGCGCCAGCAGCCAAGATGGGTTAGTCGCGGGAATTGAGCAGTTCTTC. Translation: CASSQDGLVAGIEQFF.

CDR3 bases: TGTGCCAGCAGCTTAAAGGGCCCGACCTACGAGCAGTACTTC. Translating it yields CASSLKGPTYEQYF. The chain uses TRBV7-2 and TRBJ2-7; D ambiguous. Germline values: CDR1 SGHTA, CDR2 FQGNSA. This CDR3 comprises 14 residues. V was shortened by 2 bases and J by 2 bases, with 10 bases between the two germline ends.

This clone was seen once. The chain links TRBV6-5 to TRBJ2-3; 13 bases are shared with TRBD2. The ends lost 10 bases at V and 3 bases at J; junction bases unmatched: 4. The CDR3 length is 14 residues. The germline gives CDR1 MNHEY, CDR2 SVGAGI. The CDR3 reads CANGGLAGTDTQYF. DNA of the CDR3: TGTGCCAACGGGGGACTAGCGGGGACAGATACGCAGTATTTT.

This clone was recorded only once. The genes are TRBV10-3 and TRBJ1-3; D may be TRBD1 (6 bases). This CDR3 region has 15 residues. Germline CDR1 reads ENHRY; CDR2 reads SYGVKD. V was pared by 5 bases and J by 0 bases, with 11 bases between. Written as DNA, the CDR3 is TGTGCCATCAGTCCGGACAGCTACTCTGGAAACACCATATATTTT. Protein: CAISPDSYSGNTIYF.

The CDR3 DNA is TGTGCCAGCAGCTTAGGGAGTGGCCAGCCCCAGCATTTT. Residues: CASSLGSGQPQHF. The chain links TRBV7-3 to TRBJ1-5, with no clear D. The germline V gene has CDR1 SGHTA and CDR2 FQGTGA. The CDR3 totals 13 residues. V was cut by 2 bases and J by 7 bases, with 9 bases left in between. The whole variable domain, filled in from reference TRBV7-3 and TRBJ1-5, reads GAGVSQTPSNKVTEKGKYVELRCDPISGHTALYWYRQSLGQGPEFLIYFQGTGAADDSGLPNDRFFAVRPEGSVSTLKIQRTERGDSAVYLCASSLGSGQPQHFGDGTRLSIL.

This clone was observed once. The chain joins TRBV7-2 to TRBJ2-3; 9 nucleotides line up with TRBD2. With 1 base clipped from V and 4 bases from J, the junction kept 9 bases outside the gene matches. Per the germline V gene, CDR1 is SGHTA and CDR2 is FQGNSA. CDR3 length: 17 amino acids. The CDR3 loop reads CASSLVVRGGRADTQYF. CDR3 nucleotides: TGTGCCAGCAGCTTAGTAGTGCGGGGGGGGAGGGCAGATACGCAGTATTTT.

This chain links TRBV2 with TRBJ2-1; 9 bases are shared with TRBD2. The germline V gene encodes CDR1 SNHLY and CDR2 FYNNEI. V lost 6 bases and J lost 5; bases outside the gene matches: 8. The CDR3 totals 15 residues. The CDR3 sequence: CASRRRAGGNNEQFF. The CDR3, as DNA: TGTGCCAGCAGACGAAGGGCGGGAGGGAACAATGAGCAGTTCTTC. The whole variable domain, remainder taken from reference TRBV2 and TRBJ2-1, is EPEVTQTPSHQVTQMGQEVILRCVPISNHLYFYWYRQILGQKVEFLVSFYNNEISEKSEIFDDQFSVERPDGSNFTLKIRSTKLEDSAMYFCASRRRAGGNNEQFFGPGTRLTVL.